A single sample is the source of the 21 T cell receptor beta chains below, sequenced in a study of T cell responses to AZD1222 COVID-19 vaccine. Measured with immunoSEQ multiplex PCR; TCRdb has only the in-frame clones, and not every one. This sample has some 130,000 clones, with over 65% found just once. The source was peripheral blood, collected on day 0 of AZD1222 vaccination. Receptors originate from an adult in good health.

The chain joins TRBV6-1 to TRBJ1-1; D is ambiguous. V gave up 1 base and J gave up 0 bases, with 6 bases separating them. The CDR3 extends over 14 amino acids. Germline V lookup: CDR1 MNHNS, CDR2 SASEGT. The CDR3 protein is CASSEVGLNTEAFF. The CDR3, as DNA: TGTGCCAGCAGTGAAGTGGGGTTGAACACTGAAGCTTTCTTT.

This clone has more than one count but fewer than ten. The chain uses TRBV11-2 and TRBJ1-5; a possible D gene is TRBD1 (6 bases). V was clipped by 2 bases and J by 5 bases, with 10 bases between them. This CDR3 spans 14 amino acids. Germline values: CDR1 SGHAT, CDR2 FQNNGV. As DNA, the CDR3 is TGTGCCAGCAGCTTATGGGGGCGAGATCAGCCCCAGCATTTT. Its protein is CASSLWGRDQPQHF.

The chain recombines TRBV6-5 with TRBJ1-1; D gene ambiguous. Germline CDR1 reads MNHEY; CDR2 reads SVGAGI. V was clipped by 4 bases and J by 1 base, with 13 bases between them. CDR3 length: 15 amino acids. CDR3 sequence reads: CASSSRVLGNTEAFF. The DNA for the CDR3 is TGTGCCAGCAGTTCAAGGGTCTTGGGGAACACTGAAGCTTTCTTT.

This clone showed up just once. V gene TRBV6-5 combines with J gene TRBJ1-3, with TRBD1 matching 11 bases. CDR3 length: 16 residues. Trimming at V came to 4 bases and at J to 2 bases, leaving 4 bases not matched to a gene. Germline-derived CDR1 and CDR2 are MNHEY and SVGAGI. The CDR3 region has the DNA TGTGCCAGCAGTTCTGGACAGGGGGCCACTGGAAACACCATATATTTT. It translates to CASSSGQGATGNTIYF.

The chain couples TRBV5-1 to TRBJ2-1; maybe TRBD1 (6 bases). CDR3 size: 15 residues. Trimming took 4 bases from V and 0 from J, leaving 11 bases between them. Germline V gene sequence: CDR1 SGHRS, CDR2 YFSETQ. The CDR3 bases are TGCGCCAGCAGCACTACAGGGAACTCCTACAATGAGCAGTTCTTC. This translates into CASSTTGNSYNEQFF.

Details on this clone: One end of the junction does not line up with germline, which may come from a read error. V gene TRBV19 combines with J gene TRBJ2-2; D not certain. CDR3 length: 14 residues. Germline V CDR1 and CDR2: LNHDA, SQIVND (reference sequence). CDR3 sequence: CASSSTEYTGELFF. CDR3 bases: TGTGCCAGTAGCTCCACAGAATACACCGGCGAGCTGTTTTTT.

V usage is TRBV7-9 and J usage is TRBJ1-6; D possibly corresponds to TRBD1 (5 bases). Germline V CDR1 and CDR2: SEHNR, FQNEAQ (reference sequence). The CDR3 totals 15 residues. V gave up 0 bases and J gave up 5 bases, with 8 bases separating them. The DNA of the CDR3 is TGTGCCAGCAGCTTAGCGGGGGGGGATAATTCACCCCTCCACTTT. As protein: CASSLAGGDNSPLHF.

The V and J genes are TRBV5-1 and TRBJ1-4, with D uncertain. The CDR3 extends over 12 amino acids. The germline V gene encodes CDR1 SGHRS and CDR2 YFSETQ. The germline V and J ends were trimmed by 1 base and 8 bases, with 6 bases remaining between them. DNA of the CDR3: TGCGCCAGCAGCTTGAATCGGGAAAAACTGTTTTTT. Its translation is CASSLNREKLFF.

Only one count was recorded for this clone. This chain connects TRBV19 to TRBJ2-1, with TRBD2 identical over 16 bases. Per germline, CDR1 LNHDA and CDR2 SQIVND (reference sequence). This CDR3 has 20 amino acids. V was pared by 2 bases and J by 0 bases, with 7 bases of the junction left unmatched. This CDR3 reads CASSIRPGLAGGSSYNEQFF. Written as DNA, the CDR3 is TGTGCCAGTAGTATAAGGCCGGGACTAGCGGGGGGGAGCTCCTACAATGAGCAGTTCTTC.

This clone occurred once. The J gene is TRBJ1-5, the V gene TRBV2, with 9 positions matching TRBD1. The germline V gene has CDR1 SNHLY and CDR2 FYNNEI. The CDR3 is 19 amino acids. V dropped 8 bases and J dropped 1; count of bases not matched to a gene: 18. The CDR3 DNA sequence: TGTGCCAGCTCACAGACAGGACAGGGGCGTCTGGGGAGCAATCAGCCCCAGCATTTT. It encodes CASSQTGQGRLGSNQPQHF. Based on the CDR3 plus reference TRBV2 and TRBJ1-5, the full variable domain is EPEVTQTPSHQVTQMGQEVILRCVPISNHLYFYWYRQILGQKVEFLVSFYNNEISEKSEIFDDQFSVERPDGSNFTLKIRSTKLEDSAMYFCASSQTGQGRLGSNQPQHFGDGTRLSIL.

The CDR3 DNA is TGTGCCAGCAGCTTCAGGGACGAGCAGTACTTC. Its translation is CASSFRDEQYF. The chain has TRBV5-6 and TRBJ2-7; D may be TRBD1 (5 bases). The CDR3 runs to 11 residues. Between the trimmed V and J ends, which lost 2 bases and 5 bases, there was a span of 5 bases. Per the germline V gene, CDR1 is SGHDT and CDR2 is YYEEEE.

CDR3 sequence reads: CASSQDESYGYTF. The CDR3 bases are TGCGCCAGCAGCCAAGATGAGAGCTATGGCTACACCTTC. The chain links TRBV4-1 to TRBJ1-2; no reliable D call. Per the germline V gene, CDR1 is MGHRA and CDR2 is YSYEKL. The CDR3 has 13 amino acids. Trimming took off 0 bases at V and 4 bases at J, with 6 bases between the two ends.

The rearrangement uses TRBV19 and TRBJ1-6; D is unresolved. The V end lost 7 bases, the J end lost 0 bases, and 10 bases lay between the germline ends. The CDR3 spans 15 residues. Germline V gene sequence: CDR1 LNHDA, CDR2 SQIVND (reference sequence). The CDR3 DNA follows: TGTGCCAGTAAGGCCAGGAGCTCCTATAATTCACCCCTCCACTTT. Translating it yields CASKARSSYNSPLHF.

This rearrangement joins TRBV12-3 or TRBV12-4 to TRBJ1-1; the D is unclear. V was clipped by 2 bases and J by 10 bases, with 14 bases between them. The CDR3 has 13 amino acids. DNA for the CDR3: TGTGCCAGCAGTTTATTAAGAGAGGGCGGAGCTTTCTTT. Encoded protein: CASSLLREGGAFF.

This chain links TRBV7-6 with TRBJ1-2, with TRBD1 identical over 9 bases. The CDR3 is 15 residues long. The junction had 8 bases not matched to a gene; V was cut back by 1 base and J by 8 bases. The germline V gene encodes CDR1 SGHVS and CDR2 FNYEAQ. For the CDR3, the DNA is TGTGCCAGCAGCTTAGGGACAGGGGCGCGGGCGGGCTACACCTTC. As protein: CASSLGTGARAGYTF.

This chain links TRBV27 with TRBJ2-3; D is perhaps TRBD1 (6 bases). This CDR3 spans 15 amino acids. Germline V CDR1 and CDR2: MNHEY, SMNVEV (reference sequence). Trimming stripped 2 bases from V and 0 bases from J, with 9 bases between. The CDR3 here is CASSLGTRSTDTQYF. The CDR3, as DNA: TGTGCCAGCAGTTTAGGGACAAGAAGCACAGATACGCAGTATTTT.

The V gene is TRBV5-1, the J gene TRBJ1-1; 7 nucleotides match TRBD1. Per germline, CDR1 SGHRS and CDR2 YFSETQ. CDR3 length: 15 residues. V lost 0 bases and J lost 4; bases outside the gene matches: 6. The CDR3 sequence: CASSLDNRGSTEAFF. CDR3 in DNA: TGCGCCAGCAGCTTGGATAACAGGGGTAGCACTGAAGCTTTCTTT. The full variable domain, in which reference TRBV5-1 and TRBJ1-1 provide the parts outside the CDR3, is KAGVTQTPRYLIKTRGQQVTLSCSPISGHRSVSWYQQTPGQGLQFLFEYFSETQRNKGNFPGRFSGRQFSNSRSEMNVSTLELGDSALYLCASSLDNRGSTEAFFGQGTRLTVV.

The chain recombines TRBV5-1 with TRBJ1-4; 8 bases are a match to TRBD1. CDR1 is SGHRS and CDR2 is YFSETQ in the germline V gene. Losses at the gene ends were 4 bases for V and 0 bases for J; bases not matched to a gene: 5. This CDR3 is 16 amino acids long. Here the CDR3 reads CASSVDRVSTNEKLFF. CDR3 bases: TGCGCCAGCAGCGTGGACAGGGTATCAACTAATGAAAAACTGTTTTTT.

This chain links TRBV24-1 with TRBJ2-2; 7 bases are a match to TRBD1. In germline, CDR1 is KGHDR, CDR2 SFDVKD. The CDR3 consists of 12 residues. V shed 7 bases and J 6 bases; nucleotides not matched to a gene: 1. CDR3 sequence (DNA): TGTGCCACCAGCCAGGGGGCCGGGGAGCTGTTTTTT. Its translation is CATSQGAGELFF.

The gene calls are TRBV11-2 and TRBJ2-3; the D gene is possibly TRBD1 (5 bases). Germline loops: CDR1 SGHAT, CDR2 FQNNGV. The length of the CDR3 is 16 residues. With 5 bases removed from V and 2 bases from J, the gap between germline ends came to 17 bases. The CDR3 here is CASSRLRVESTDTQYF. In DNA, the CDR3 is TGTGCCAGCAGCCGCCTCAGGGTGGAGTCCACAGATACGCAGTATTTT.

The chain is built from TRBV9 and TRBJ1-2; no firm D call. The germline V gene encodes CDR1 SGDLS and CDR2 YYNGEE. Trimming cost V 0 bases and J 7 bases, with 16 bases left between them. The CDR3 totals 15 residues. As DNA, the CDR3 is TGTGCCAGCAGCGTAGGGGCGGGTAGGGAAGCTGGCTACACCTTC. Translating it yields CASSVGAGREAGYTF.